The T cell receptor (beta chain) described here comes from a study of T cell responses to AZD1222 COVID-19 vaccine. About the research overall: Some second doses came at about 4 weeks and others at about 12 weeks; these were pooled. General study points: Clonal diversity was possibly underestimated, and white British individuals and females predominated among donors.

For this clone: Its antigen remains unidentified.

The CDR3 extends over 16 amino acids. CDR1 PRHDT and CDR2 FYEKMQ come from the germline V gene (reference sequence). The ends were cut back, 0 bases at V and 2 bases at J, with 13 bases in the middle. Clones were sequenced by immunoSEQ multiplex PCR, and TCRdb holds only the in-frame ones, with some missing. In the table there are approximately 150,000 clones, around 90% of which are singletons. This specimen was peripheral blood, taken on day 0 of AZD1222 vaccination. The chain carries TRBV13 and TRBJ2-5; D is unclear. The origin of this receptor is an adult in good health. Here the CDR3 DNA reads TGTGCCAGCAGCTTAGGCCGGTTAGATCGGCAAGAGACCCAGTACTTC. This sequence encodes CASSLGRLDRQETQYF. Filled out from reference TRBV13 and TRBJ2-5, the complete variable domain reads AAGVIQSPRHLIKEKRETATLKCYPIPRHDTVYWYQQGPGQDPQFLISFYEKMQSDKGSIPDRFSAQQFSDYHSELNMSSLELGDSALYFCASSLGRLDRQETQYFGPGTRLLVL.